Listed below are T cell receptor beta chains from one sample, sequenced in a study of blood T cell repertoires in COVID-19. Libraries were prepared by immunoSEQ multiplex PCR; TCRdb keeps only in-frame clonotypes and omits some of them. The data show roughly 150,000 clones, roughly 90% seen once. The specimen was peripheral blood. These receptors all come from a man aged 55 to 70 with acute or convalescent COVID-19. Both conserved end residues are part of each CDR3. Fields, in order: J gene, V gene, CDR3 protein.

>TRBJ1-3|TRBV11-2
CASSPYSGNTIYF
>TRBJ1-1|TRBV4-1
CASSQAHSGLAEAFF
>TRBJ1-4|TRBV4-1
CASSRSQGGTNEKLFF
>TRBJ1-6|TRBV18
CASSPLGSENSPLHF
>TRBJ2-1|TRBV7-9
CASSLTASRTGSYNEQFF
>TRBJ2-3|TRBV2
CATRGDRTDTQYF
>TRBJ2-2|TRBV7-2
CASSLYVGVAGELFF
>TRBJ2-2|TRBV5-1
CASSFGRGTSNTGELFF
>TRBJ2-7|TRBV2
CASTTDRDLREQYF
>TRBJ1-2|TRBV6-2/TRBV6-3
CASSDGTRYGYTF
>TRBJ2-1|TRBV30
CAWVRGTYNEQFF
>TRBJ1-2|TRBV12-3/TRBV12-4
CASRTGGGGYTF
>TRBJ1-1|TRBV14
CASSPRGRGWTEAFF
>TRBJ2-3|TRBV24-1
CATSDILQGLSTDTQYF
>TRBJ1-2|TRBV5-1
CASSSDMNYGYTF
>TRBJ2-2|TRBV30
CAWSVGGTTGELFF
>TRBJ2-7|TRBV21-1
CASSNLVQPYEQYF
>TRBJ1-5|TRBV6-6
CASSPGTGRNSNQPQHF
>TRBJ1-1|TRBV2
CASRRQGLTEAFF
>TRBJ2-2|TRBV23-1
CASSQSGQAGTGELFF
>TRBJ2-5|TRBV18
CASSPARGSKTQYF
>TRBJ1-2|TRBV28
CASIRGGSLIEGYTF
>TRBJ1-6|TRBV7-8
CASSPGGSSYNSPLHF
>TRBJ2-7|TRBV21-1
CASSFRGKNVEQYF
>TRBJ2-1|TRBV27
CASSLSLAGFYNEQFF
>TRBJ2-2|TRBV5-4
CASSVAGTVTGELFF
>TRBJ2-7|TRBV11-2
CASSLDHLRSSYEQYF
>TRBJ1-2|TRBV5-1
CASSLGQGAGGYTF
>TRBJ1-4|TRBV6-5
CASSRGATNEKLFF
>TRBJ1-1|TRBV7-3
CASSLNGAGRGTEAFF
>TRBJ1-3|TRBV11-2
CASSLLPGPGGNTIYF
>TRBJ2-7|TRBV27
CASSVRDREGEQYF
>TRBJ2-1|TRBV4-1
CASSQEGRPRYNEQFF
>TRBJ1-1|TRBV21-1
CASSKKADNTEAFF
>TRBJ1-4|TRBV7-6
CASSLDVRTGANEKLFF
>TRBJ1-1|TRBV7-2
CASSLGSGRGTEAFF
>TRBJ2-5|TRBV14
CASSQGTGLHQETQYF
>TRBJ2-1|TRBV24-1
CATSTGTGPYNEQFF
>TRBJ1-2|TRBV5-1
CASSLGGADYGYTF
>TRBJ2-4|TRBV5-1
CASSPSGGPENIQYF
>TRBJ2-7|TRBV6-6
CASSYSYGQTYEQYF
>TRBJ1-2|TRBV6-1
CASSEKGQDYGYTF
>TRBJ1-5|TRBV18
CASSPLGGASQPQHF
>TRBJ1-5|TRBV4-2
CASSQRQGVVEPQHF
>TRBJ1-5|TRBV15
CATSRGQVNQPQHF
>TRBJ1-2|TRBV28
CASSLYGYGYTF
>TRBJ2-1|TRBV19
CASSLGLNEQFF